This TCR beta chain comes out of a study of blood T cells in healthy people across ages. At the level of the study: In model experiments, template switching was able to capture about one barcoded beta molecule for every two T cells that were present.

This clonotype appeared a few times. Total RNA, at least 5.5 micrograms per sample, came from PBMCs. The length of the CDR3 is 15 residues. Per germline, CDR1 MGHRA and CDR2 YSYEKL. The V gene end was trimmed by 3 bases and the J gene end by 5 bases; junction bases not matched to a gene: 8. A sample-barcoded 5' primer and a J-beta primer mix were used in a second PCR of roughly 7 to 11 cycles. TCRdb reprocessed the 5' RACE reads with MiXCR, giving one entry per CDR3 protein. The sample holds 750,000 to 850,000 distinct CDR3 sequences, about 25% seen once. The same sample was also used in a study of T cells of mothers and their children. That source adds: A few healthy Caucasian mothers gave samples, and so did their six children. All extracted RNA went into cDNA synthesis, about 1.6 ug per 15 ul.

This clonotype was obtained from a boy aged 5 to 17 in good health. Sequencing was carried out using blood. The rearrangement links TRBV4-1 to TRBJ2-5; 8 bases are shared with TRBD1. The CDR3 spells CASSHGQGEGETQYF. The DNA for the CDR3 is TGCGCCAGCAGCCACGGACAGGGCGAGGGCGAGACCCAGTACTTC.